Listed below are T cell receptor beta chains from one sample, sequenced in a study of blood T cell repertoires in COVID-19. Sequencing used immunoSEQ multiplex PCR; TCRdb keeps in-frame clones, though not all of them. The sample gives 250,000 to 300,000 clones, approximately 88% of which show up once; 6.9% is in the top ten. The source material was peripheral blood. Receptors were obtained from a woman in her thirties who had recovered from COVID-19. Both conserved end residues are part of each CDR3. The order of the fields is CDR3 protein, V gene, J gene.

CDR3: CASSYSPRTDTQYF; V: TRBV6-5; J: TRBJ2-3
CDR3: CASSFSGDSYNEQFF; V: TRBV7-3; J: TRBJ2-1
CDR3: CASSLDRKGRNSPLHF; V: TRBV7-8; J: TRBJ1-6
CDR3: CASSLGGTNYGYTF; V: TRBV11-2; J: TRBJ1-2
CDR3: CASSSGTGYSPLHF; V: TRBV5-6; J: TRBJ1-6
CDR3: CASSIRGQGSYEQYF; V: TRBV19; J: TRBJ2-7
CDR3: CASSIDLEAVNTEAFF; V: TRBV19; J: TRBJ1-1
CDR3: CASSYVGVSNEQFF; V: TRBV5-6; J: TRBJ2-1
CDR3: CASSPGQGSGYTF; V: TRBV3-1/TRBV3-2; J: TRBJ1-2
CDR3: CASSDPSQAKNIQYF; V: TRBV2; J: TRBJ2-4
CDR3: CASSRDRGHNQPQHF; V: TRBV6-6; J: TRBJ1-5
CDR3: CAISESRTGSGNTIYF; V: TRBV10-3; J: TRBJ1-3
CDR3: CASSPGVWNTIYF; V: TRBV12-3/TRBV12-4; J: TRBJ1-3
CDR3: CASSQEGPSGGYNEQFF; V: TRBV4-2; J: TRBJ2-1
CDR3: CASSSPTGTKNIQYF; V: TRBV5-4; J: TRBJ2-4
CDR3: CASSLAGTSVYEQYF; V: TRBV28; J: TRBJ2-7
CDR3: CASSLADRENGYTF; V: TRBV7-9; J: TRBJ1-2
CDR3: CAIRDGDRGLQETQYF; V: TRBV10-3; J: TRBJ2-5
CDR3: CASSVSGYLRTGELFF; V: TRBV9; J: TRBJ2-2
CDR3: CASSWTGGDADTQYF; V: TRBV2; J: TRBJ2-3
CDR3: CASSFGLAGGTDTQYF; V: TRBV7-8; J: TRBJ2-3
CDR3: CASSLFSGGYNEQFF; V: TRBV3-1/TRBV3-2; J: TRBJ2-1
CDR3: CASSVVSYGADDGYTF; V: TRBV2; J: TRBJ1-2
CDR3: CASSGRQVSGNTIYF; V: TRBV9; J: TRBJ1-3
CDR3: CASSLVSGGSSTDTQYF; V: TRBV5-1; J: TRBJ2-3
CDR3: CASSAIGLSTGELFF; V: TRBV9; J: TRBJ2-2
CDR3: CASSRGRDEAFF; V: TRBV14; J: TRBJ1-1
CDR3: CASSLWQEGTDTQYF; V: TRBV7-9; J: TRBJ2-3
CDR3: CASSRDRATNEKLFF; V: TRBV6-5; J: TRBJ1-4
CDR3: CATSRATNRASSYEQYF; V: TRBV15; J: TRBJ2-7
CDR3: CASSPRQGGNSPLHF; V: TRBV9; J: TRBJ1-6
CDR3: CASSPGQSSGNTIYF; V: TRBV7-2; J: TRBJ1-3
CDR3: CASNRDSSNEQFF; V: TRBV6-5; J: TRBJ2-1
CDR3: CASSLSGYQPQHF; V: TRBV5-1; J: TRBJ1-5
CDR3: CAAGQTDTGELFF; V: TRBV10-3; J: TRBJ2-2
CDR3: CASSFGHRTNTEAFF; V: TRBV5-1; J: TRBJ1-1
CDR3: CASSLYFGSGNTEAFF; V: TRBV28; J: TRBJ1-1
CDR3: CSASRGASGNTIYF; V: TRBV20-1; J: TRBJ1-3
CDR3: CASSSGTAFQPQHF; V: TRBV19; J: TRBJ1-5
CDR3: CASSPNTNTGELFF; V: TRBV27; J: TRBJ2-2
CDR3: CASSQVKTGQGSYGYTF; V: TRBV4-1; J: TRBJ1-2
CDR3: CAWTPGQGFAQYF; V: TRBV30; J: TRBJ2-7